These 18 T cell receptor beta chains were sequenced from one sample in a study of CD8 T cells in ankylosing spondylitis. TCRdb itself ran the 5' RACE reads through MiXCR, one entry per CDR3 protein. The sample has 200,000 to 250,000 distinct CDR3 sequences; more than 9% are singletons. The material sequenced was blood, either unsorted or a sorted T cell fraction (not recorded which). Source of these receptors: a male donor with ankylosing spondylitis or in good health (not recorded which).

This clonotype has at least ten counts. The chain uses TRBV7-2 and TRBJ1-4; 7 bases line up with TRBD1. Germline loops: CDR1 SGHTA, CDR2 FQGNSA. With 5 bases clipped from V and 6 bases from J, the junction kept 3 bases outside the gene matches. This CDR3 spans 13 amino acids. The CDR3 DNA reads TGTGCCAGCAGCCCGGGACAGCATGAAAAACTGTTTTTT. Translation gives CASSPGQHEKLFF.

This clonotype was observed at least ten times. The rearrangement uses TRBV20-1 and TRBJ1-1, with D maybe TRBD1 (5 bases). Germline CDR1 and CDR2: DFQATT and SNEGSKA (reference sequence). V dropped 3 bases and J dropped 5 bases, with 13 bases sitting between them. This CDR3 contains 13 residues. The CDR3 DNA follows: TGCAGTGCTAGCCGCAGGGAGGGGACTGAAGCTTTCTTT. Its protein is CSASRREGTEAFF.

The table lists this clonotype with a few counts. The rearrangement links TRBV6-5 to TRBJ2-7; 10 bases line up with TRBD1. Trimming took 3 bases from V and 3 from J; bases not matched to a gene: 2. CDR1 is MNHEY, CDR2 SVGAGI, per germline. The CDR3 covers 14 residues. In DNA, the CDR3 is TGTGCCAGCAGTTATCGGGACAGGGGCTACGAGCAGTACTTC. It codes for CASSYRDRGYEQYF.

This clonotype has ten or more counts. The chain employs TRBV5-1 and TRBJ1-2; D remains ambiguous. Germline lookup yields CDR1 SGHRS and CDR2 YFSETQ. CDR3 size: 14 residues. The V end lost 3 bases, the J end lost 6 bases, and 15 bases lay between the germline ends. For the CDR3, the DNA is TGCGCCAGCAGCTCCACGTCGGCGTTAAATGGCTACACCTTC. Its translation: CASSSTSALNGYTF.

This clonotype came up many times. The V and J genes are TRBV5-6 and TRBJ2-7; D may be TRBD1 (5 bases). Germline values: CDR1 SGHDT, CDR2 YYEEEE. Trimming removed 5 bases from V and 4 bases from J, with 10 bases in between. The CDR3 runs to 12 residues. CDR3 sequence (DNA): TGTGCCAGCAGATCGGACATGTACGAGCAGTACTTC. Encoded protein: CASRSDMYEQYF.

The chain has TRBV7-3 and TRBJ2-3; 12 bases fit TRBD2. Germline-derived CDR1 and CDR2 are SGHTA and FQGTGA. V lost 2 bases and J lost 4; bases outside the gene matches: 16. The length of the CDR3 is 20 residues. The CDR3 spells CASSLFGGLAGGFKSDTQYF. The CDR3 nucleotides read TGTGCCAGCAGCTTATTCGGCGGGCTAGCGGGGGGGTTCAAGTCAGATACGCAGTATTTT.

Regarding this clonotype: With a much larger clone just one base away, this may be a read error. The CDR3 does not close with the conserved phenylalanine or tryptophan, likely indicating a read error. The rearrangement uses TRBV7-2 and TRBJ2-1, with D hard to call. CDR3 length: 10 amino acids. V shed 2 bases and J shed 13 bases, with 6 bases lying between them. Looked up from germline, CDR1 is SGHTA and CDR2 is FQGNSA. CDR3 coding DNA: TGTGCCAGCAGCTTAACGATACAGTTCTTA. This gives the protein CASSLTIQFL.

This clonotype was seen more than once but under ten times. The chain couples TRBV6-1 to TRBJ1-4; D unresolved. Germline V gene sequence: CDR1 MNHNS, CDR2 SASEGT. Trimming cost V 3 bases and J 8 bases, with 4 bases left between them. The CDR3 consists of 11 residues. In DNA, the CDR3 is TGTGCCAGCAGTGACCAGGAAAAACTGTTTTTT. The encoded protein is CASSDQEKLFF.

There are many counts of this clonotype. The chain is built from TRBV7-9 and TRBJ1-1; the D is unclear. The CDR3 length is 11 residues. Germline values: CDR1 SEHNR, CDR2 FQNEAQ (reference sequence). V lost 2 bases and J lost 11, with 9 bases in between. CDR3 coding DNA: TGTGCCAGCAGCTTAATCGGGATGGCTTTCTTT. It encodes CASSLIGMAFF.

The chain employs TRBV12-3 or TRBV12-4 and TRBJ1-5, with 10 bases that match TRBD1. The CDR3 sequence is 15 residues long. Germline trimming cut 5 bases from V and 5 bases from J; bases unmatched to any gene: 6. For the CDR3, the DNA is TGTGCCAGCAGTGCCGGGACAGGGGTTTATCAGCCCCAGCATTTT. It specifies CASSAGTGVYQPQHF.

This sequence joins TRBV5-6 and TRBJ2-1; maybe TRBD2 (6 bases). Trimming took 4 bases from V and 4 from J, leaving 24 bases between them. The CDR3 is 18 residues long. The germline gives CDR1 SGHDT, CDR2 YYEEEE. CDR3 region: CASSPSGGPLGGYNEQFF. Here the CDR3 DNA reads TGTGCCAGCAGCCCTTCTGGAGGTCCCCTGGGGGGTTACAATGAGCAGTTCTTC.

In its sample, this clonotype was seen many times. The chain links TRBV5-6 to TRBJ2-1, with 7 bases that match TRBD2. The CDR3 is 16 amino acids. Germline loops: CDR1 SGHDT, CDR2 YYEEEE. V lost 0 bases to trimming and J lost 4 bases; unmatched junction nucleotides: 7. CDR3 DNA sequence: TGTGCCAGCAGCTTGGGGGGGAGCGGGGTGTACAATGAGCAGTTCTTC. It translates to CASSLGGSGVYNEQFF.

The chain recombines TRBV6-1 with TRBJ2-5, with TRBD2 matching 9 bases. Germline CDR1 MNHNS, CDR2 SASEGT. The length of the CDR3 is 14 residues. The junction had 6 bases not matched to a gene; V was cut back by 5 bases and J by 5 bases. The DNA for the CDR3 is TGTGCCAGCAGTCCTCGGACTAGCGAGGAGACCCAGTACTTC. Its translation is CASSPRTSEETQYF.

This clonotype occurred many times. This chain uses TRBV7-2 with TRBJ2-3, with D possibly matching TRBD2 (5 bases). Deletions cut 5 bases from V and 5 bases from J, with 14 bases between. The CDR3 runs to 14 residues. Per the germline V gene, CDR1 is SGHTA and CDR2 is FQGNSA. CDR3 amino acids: CASSDYTLRDTQYF. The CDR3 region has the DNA TGTGCCAGCAGCGACTACACCTTGCGAGATACGCAGTATTTT.

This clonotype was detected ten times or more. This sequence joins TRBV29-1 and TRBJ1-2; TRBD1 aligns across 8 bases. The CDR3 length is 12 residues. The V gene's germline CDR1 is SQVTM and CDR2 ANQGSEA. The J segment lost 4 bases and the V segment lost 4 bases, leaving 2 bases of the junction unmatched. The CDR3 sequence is CSVAGTGYGYTF. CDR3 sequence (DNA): TGCAGCGTTGCGGGGACAGGCTATGGCTACACCTTC.

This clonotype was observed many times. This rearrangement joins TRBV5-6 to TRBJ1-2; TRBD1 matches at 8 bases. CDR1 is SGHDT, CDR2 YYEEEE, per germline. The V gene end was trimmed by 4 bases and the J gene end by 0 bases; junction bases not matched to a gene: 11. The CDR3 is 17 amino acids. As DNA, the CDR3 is TGTGCCAGCAGCGAAACGACAGGGGCGTTTGCTAACTATGGCTACACCTTC. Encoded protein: CASSETTGAFANYGYTF.

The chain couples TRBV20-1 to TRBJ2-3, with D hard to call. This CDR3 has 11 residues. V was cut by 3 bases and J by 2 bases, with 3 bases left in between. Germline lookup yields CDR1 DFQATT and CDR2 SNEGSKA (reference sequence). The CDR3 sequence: CSASFTDTQYF. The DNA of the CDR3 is TGCAGTGCTAGTTTCACAGATACGCAGTATTTT.

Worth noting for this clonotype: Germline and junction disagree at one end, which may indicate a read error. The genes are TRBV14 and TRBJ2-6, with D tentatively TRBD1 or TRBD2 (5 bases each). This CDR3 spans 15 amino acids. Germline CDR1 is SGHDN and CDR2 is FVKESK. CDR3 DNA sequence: TGTACCAGCAGCCAAGAGGGGTGGGGGGCCAACGTCCTGACTTTC. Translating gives CTSSQEGWGANVLTF.